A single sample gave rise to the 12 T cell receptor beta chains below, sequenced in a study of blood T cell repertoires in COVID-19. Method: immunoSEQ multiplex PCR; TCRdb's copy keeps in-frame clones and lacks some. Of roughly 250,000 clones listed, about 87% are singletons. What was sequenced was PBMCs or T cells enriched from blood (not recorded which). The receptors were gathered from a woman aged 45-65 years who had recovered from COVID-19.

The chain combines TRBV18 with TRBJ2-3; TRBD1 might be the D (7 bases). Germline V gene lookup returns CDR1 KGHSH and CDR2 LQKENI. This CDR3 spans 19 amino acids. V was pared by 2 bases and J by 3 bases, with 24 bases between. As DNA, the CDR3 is TGTGCCAGCTCACCAGGCGTGAGGGGGCCCGGGAGTTCAACAGATACGCAGTATTTT. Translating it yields CASSPGVRGPGSSTDTQYF. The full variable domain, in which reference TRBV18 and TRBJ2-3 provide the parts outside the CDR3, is NAGVMQNPRHLVRRRGQEARLRCSPMKGHSHVYWYRQLPEEGLKFMVYLQKENIIDESGMPKERFSAEFPKEGPSILRIQQVVRGDSAAYFCASSPGVRGPGSSTDTQYFGPGTRLTVL.

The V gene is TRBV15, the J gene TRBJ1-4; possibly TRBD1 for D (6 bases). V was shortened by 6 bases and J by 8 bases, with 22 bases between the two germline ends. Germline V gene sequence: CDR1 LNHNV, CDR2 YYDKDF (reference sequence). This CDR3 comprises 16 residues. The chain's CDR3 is CATRRSLQGSGEKLFF. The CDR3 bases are TGTGCCACCAGGAGATCCCTACAGGGAAGTGGGGAAAAACTGTTTTTT. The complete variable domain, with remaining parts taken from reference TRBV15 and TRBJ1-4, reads DAMVIQNPRYQVTQFGKPVTLSCSQTLNHNVMYWYQQKSSQAPKLLFHYYDKDFNNEADTPDNFQSRRPNTSFCFLDIRSPGLGDTAMYLCATRRSLQGSGEKLFFGSGTQLSVL.

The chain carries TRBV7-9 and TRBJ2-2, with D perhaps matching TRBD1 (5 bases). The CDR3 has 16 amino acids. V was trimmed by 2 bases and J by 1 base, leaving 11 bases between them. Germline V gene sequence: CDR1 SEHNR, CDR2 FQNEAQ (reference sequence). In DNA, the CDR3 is TGTGCCAGCAGCTTACAGGGCGTGGAGAACACCGGGGAGCTGTTTTTT. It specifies CASSLQGVENTGELFF.

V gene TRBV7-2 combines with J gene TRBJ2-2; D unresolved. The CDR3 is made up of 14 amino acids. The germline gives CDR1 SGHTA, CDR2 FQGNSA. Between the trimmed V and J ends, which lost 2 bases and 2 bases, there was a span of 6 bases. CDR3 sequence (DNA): TGTGCCAGCAGCTTAAATCTTAACACCGGGGAGCTGTTTTTT. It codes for CASSLNLNTGELFF.

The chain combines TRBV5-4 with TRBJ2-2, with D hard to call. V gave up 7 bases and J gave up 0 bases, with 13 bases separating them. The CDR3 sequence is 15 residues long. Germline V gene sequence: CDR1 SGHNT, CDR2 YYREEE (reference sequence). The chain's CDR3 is CASENSYSNTGELFF. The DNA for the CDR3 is TGTGCCAGCGAAAACAGCTATTCGAACACCGGGGAGCTGTTTTTT.

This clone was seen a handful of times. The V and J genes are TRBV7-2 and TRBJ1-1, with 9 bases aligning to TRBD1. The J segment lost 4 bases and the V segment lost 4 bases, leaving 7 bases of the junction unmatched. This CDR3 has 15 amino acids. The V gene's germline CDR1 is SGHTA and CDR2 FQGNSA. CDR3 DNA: TGTGCCAGCAGCTCCTTGGGGACAGGGTCCACTGAAGCTTTCTTT. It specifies CASSSLGTGSTEAFF. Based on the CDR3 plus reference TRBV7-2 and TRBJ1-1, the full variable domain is GAGVSQSPSNKVTEKGKDVELRCDPISGHTALYWYRQSLGQGLEFLIYFQGNSAPDKSGLPSDRFSAERTGGSVSTLTIQRTQQEDSAVYLCASSSLGTGSTEAFFGQGTRLTVV.

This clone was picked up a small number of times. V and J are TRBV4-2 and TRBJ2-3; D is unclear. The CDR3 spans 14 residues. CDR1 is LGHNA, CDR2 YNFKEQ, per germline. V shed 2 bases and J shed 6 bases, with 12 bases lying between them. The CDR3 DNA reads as TGTGCCAGCAGCCAAATTTCGGGTTCGGATACGCAGTATTTT. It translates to CASSQISGSDTQYF.

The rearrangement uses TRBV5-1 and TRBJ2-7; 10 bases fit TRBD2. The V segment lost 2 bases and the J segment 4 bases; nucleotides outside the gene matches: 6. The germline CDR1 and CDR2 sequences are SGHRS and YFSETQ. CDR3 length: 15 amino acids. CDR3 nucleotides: TGCGCCAGCAGCTTTCTAGCGGGAGAGGGTTACGAGCAGTACTTC. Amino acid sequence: CASSFLAGEGYEQYF.

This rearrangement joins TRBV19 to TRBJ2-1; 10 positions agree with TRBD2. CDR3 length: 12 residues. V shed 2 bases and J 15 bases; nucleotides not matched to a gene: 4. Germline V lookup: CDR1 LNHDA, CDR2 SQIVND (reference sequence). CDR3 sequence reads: CASSINLAGVFF. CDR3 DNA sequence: TGTGCCAGTAGTATAAATCTAGCGGGAGTGTTCTTC.

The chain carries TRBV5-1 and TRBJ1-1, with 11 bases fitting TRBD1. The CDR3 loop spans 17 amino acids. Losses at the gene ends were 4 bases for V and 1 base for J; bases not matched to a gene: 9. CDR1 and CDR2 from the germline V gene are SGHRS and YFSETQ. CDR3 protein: CASSTGPGTGGNTEAFF. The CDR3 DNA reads TGCGCCAGCAGCACCGGTCCCGGGACAGGGGGGAACACTGAAGCTTTCTTT.

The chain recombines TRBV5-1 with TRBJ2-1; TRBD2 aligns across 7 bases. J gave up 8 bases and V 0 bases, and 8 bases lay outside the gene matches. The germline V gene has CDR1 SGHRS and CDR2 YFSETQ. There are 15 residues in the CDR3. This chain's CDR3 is CASSLGWLREHEQFF. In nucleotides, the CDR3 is TGCGCCAGCAGCTTGGGCTGGTTGCGGGAGCATGAGCAGTTCTTC.

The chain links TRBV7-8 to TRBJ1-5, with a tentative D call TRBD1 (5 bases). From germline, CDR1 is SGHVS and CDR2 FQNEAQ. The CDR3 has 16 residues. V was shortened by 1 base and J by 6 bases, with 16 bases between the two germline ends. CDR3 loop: CASSLDIVDSPQPQHF. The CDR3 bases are TGTGCCAGCAGCTTAGACATCGTTGACAGCCCTCAGCCCCAGCATTTT.